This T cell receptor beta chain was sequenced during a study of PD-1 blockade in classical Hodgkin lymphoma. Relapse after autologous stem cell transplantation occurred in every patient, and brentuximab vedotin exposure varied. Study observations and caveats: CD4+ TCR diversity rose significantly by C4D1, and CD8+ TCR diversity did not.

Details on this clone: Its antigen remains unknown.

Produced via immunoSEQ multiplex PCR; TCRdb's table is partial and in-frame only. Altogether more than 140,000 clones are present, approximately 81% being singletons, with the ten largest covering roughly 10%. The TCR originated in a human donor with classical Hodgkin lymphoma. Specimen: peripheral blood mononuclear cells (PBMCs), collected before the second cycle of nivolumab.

The CDR3 loop reads CASSPTAGHYGYTF. CDR3 bases: TGTGCCAGCAGCCCCACCGCGGGGCACTATGGCTACACCTTC. The chain combines TRBV5-6 with TRBJ1-2; the D gene is possibly TRBD1 (5 bases). Germline-derived CDR1 and CDR2 are SGHDT and YYEEEE. The CDR3 is 14 amino acids. V gave up 4 bases and J gave up 3 bases, with 13 bases separating them.